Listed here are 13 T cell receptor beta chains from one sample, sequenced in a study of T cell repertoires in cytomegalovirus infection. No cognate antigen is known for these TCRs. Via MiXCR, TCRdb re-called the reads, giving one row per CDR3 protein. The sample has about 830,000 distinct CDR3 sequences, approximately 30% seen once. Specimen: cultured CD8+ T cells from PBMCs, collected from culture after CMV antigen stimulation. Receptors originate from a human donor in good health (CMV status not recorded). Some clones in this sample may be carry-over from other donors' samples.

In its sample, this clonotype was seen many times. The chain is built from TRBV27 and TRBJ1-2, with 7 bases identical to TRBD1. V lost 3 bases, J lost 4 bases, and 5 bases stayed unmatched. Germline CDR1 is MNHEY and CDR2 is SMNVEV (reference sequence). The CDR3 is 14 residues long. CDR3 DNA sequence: TGTGCCAGCAGTTTTTCCGGGACAGCCTATGGCTACACCTTC. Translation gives CASSFSGTAYGYTF.

The CDR3, as DNA: TGTGCCATCAGCTCTGGACAGGGGTCGTCCTACGAGCAGTACGTC. It specifies CAISSGQGSSYEQYV. This chain joins TRBV10-3 and TRBJ2-7, with TRBD1 matching over 9 bases. This CDR3 is built from 15 residues. Germline V lookup: CDR1 ENHRY, CDR2 SYGVKD. Trimming cost V 6 bases and J 1 base; bases outside gene matches: 7.

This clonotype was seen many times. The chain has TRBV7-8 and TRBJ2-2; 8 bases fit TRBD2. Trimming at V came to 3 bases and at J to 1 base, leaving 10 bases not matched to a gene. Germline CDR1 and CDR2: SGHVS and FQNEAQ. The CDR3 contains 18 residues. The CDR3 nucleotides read TGTGCCAGCAGCTTTAGCACCGGCGGGGGGCAGAACACCGGGGAGCTGTTTTTT. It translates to CASSFSTGGGQNTGELFF. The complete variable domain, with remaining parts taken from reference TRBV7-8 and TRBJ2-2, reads GAGVSQSPRYKVAKRGQDVALRCDPISGHVSLFWYQQALGQGPEFLTYFQNEAQLDKSGLPSDRFFAERPEGSVSTLKIQRTQQEDSAVYLCASSFSTGGGQNTGELFFGEGSRLTVL.

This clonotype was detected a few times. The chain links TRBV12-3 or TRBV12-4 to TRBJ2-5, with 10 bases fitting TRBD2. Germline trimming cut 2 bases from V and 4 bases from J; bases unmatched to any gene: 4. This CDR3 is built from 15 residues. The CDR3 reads CASSLSPSGRETQYF. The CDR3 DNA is TGTGCCAGCAGTTTATCTCCTAGCGGGAGAGAGACCCAGTACTTC.

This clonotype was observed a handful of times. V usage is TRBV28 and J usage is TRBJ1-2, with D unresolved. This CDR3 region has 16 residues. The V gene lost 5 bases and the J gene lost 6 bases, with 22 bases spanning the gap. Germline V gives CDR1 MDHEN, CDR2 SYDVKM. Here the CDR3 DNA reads TGTGCCAGCAGTAGCGAGGATTTAGGGTTGGGCAATGGCTACACCTTC. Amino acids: CASSSEDLGLGNGYTF.

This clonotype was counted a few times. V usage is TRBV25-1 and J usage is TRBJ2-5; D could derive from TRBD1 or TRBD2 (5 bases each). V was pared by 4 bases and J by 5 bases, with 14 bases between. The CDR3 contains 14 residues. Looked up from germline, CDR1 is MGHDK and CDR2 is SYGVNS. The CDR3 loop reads CASSGDGRWETQYF. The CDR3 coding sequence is TGTGCCAGCAGTGGGGACGGACGGTGGGAGACCCAGTACTTC.

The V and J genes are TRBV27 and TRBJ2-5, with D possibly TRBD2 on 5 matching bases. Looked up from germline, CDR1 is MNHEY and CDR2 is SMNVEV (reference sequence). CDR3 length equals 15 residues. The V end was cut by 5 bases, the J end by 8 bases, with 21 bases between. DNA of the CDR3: TGTGCCAGCAGTCTCGGAGGAAGACTCTCGGATACCCAGTACTTC. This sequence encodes CASSLGGRLSDTQYF.

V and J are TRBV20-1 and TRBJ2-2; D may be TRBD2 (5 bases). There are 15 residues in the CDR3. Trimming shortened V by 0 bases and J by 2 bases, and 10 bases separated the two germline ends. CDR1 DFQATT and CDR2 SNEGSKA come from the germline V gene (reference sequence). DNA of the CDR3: TGCAGTGCTAGAGACAAGGACTCTAACACCGGGGAGCTGTTTTTT. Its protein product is CSARDKDSNTGELFF.

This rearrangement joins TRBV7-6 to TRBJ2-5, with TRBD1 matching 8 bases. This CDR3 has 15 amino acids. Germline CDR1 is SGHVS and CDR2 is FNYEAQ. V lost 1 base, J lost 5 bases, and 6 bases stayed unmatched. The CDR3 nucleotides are TGTGCCAGCAGCTTAGAGCAGGGGGCTGGGGAGACCCAGTACTTC. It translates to CASSLEQGAGETQYF.

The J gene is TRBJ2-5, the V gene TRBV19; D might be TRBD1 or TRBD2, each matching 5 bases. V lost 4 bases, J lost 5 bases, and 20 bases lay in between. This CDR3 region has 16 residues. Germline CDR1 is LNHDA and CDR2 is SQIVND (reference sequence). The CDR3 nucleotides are TGTGCCAGTAGTACGATGTACAGGCCAAGAGGGGAGACCCAGTACTTC. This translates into CASSTMYRPRGETQYF.

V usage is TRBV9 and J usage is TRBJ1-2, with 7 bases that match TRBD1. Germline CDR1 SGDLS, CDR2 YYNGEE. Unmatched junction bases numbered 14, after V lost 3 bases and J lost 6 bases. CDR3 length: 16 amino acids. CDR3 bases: TGTGCCAGCAGCGGGACTAGGGGGCAGGCGGGCAATGGCTACACCTTC. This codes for CASSGTRGQAGNGYTF.

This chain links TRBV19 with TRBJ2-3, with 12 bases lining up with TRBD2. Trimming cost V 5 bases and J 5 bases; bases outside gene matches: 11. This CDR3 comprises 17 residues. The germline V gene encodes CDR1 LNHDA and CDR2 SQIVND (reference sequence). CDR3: CASSLTSGGILGDTQYF. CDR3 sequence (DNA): TGTGCCAGTAGTCTGACTAGCGGGGGCATCTTGGGAGATACGCAGTATTTT.

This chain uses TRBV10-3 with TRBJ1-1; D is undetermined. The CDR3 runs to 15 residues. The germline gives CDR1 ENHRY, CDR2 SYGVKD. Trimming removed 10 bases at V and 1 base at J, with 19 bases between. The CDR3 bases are TGTGCCACGAGGAAAGAACCCCTTCCGAACACTGAAGCTTTCTTT. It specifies CATRKEPLPNTEAFF.